This T cell receptor (beta chain) was sequenced during a study of blood T cell repertoires in COVID-19. V was pared by 0 bases and J by 7 bases, with 6 bases between. CDR1 and CDR2 (germline): SGHNT, YENEEA. This CDR3 contains 12 residues. Only one count was recorded for this clone. Authors' analysis steps: Reference gene primer amplification yielded estimated nucleated cell counts. Sequenced by immunoSEQ multiplex PCR; TCRdb stores in-frame clones only, minus some. V and J calls and clone size follow that table, whereas D and trimming were derived from the DNA. In the table there are more than 200,000 clones, over 70% of which are singletons.

The TCR was taken from an elderly woman with acute or convalescent COVID-19. V is TRBV11-3 and J is TRBJ2-5, with D possibly matching TRBD1 (5 bases). What was sequenced was peripheral blood. CDR3 residues: CASSLDQGTQYF. CDR3 nucleotides: TGTGCCAGCAGCTTAGATCAGGGGACCCAGTACTTC.